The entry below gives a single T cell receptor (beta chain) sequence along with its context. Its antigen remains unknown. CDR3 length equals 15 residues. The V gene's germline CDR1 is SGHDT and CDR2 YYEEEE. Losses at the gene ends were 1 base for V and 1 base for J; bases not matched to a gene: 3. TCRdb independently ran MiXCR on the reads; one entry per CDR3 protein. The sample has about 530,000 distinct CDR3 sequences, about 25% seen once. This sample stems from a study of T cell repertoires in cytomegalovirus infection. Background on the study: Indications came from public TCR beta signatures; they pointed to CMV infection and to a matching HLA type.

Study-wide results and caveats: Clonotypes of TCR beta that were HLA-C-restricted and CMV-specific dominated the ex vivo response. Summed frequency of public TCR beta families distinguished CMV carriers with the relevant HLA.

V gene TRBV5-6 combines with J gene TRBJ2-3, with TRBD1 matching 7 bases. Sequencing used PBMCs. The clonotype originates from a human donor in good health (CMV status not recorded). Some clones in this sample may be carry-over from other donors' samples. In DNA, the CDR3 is TGTGCCAGCAGCTTGTATACAGGGGGCACAGATACGCAGTATTTT. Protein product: CASSLYTGGTDTQYF.